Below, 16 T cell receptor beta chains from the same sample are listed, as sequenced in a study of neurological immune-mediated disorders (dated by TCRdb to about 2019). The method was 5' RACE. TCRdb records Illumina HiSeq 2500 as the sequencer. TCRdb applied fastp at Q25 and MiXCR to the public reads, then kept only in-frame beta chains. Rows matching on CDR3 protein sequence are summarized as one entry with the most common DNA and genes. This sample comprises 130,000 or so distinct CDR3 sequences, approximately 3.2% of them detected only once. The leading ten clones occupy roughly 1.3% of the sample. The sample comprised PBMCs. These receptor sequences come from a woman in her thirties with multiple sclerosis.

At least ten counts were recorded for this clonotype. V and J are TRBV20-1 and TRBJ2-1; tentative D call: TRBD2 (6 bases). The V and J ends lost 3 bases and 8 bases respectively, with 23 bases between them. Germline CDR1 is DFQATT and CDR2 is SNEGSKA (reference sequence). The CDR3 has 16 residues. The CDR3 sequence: CSASAGSMWSRDEQFF. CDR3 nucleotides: TGCAGTGCTAGCGCCGGGAGTATGTGGAGTAGGGATGAGCAGTTCTTC.

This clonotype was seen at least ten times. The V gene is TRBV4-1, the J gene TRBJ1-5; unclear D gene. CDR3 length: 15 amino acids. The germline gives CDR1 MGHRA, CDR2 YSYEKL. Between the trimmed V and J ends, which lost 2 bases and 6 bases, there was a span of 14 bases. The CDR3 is CASSQLWVVRQPQHF. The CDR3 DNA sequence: TGCGCCAGCAGCCAACTCTGGGTCGTCCGTCAGCCCCAGCATTTT.

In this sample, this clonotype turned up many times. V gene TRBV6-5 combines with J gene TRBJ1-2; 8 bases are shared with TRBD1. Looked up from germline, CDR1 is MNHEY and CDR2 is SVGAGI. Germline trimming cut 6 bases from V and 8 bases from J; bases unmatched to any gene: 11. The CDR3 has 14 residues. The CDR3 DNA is TGTGCCAGCAGGACAGGGGCAGAATTCGGAGGCTACACCTTC. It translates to CASRTGAEFGGYTF.

The CDR3 spells CASSSTGASNTGELFF. DNA for the CDR3: TGCGCCAGCAGCTCCACGGGGGCGTCGAACACCGGGGAGCTGTTTTTT. The chain has TRBV5-1 and TRBJ2-2; possibly TRBD1 or TRBD2 for D (6 bases each). The CDR3 contains 16 residues. Trimming stripped 3 bases from V and 0 bases from J, with 12 bases between. In germline, CDR1 is SGHRS, CDR2 YFSETQ.

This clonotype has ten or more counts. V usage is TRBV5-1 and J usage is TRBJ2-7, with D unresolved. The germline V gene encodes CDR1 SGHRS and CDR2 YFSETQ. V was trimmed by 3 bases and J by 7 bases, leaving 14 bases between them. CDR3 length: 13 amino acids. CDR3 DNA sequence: TGCGCCAGCAGCTCTGACTGGCACGGGGAGCAGTACTTC. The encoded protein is CASSSDWHGEQYF.

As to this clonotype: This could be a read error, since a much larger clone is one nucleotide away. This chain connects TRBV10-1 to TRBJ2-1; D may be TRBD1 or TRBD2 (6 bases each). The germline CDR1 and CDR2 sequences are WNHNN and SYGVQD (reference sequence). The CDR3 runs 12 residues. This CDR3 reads CASSAGGNEQLF. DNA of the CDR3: TGCGCCAGCAGTGCCGGGGGCAATGAGCAGCTCTTC.

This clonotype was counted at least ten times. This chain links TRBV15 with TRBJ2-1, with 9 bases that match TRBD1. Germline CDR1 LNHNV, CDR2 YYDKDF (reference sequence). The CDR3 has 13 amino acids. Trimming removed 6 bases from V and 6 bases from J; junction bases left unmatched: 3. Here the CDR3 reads CATSTTGGNEQFF. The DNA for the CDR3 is TGTGCCACCAGTACGACAGGGGGCAATGAGCAGTTCTTC.

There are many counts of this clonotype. CDR3 in amino acids: CASSQEIGGETYEQYF. The CDR3 DNA is TGCGCCAGCAGCCAAGAGATCGGGGGCGAGACCTACGAGCAGTACTTC. This chain joins TRBV4-1 and TRBJ2-7, with D perhaps assigned TRBD1 or TRBD2 (6 bases each). CDR1 MGHRA and CDR2 YSYEKL come from the germline V gene. The V and J ends lost 0 bases and 2 bases respectively, with 14 bases between them. The CDR3 consists of 16 residues.

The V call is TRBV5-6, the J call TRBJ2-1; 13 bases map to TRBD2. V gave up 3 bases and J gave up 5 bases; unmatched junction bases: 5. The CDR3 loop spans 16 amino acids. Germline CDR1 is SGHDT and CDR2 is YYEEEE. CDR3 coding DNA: TGTGCCAGCAGCTGGACCGGGACTAGCGGGAACAATGAGCAGTTCTTC. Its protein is CASSWTGTSGNNEQFF.

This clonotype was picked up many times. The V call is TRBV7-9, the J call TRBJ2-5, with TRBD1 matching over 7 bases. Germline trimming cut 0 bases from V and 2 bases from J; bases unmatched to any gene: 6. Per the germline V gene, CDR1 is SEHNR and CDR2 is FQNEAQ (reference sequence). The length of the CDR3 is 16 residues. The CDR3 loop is CASSLATPTGQETQYF. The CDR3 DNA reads TGTGCCAGCAGCTTAGCCACACCGACAGGGCAAGAGACCCAGTACTTC.

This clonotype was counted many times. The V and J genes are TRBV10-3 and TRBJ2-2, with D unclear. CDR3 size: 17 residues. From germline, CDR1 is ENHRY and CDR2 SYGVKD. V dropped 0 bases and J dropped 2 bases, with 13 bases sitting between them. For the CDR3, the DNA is TGTGCCATCAGTGAGTCGACGGGCCCCACTAACACCGGGGAGCTGTTTTTT. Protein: CAISESTGPTNTGELFF.

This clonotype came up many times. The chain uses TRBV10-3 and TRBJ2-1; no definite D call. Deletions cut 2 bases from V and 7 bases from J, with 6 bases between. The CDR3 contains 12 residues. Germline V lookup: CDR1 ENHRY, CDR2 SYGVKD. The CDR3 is CAISEVKNEQFF. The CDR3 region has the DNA TGTGCCATCAGTGAGGTGAAGAATGAGCAGTTCTTC.

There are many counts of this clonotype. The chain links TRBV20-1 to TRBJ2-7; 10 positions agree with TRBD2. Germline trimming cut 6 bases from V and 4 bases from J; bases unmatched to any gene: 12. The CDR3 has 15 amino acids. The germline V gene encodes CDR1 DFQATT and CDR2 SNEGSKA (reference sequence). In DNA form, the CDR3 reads TGCAGTGCGCACCTTCCTAGCGGGAGTAGGTACGAGCAGTACTTC. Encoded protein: CSAHLPSGSRYEQYF.

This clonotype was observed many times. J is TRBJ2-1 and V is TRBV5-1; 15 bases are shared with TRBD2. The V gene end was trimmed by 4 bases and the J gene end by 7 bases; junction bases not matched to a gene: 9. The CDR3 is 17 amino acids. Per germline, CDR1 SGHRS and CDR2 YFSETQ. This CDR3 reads CASSGASGTSGRNEQFF. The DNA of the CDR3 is TGCGCCAGCAGCGGAGCTTCCGGGACTAGCGGGAGGAATGAGCAGTTCTTC.

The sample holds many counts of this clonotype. CDR3 DNA sequence: TGCGCCAGCAGCCAGAGGACTAGCGGGGGCCACGGAGAGTTCTTC. This gives the protein CASSQRTSGGHGEFF. J is TRBJ2-1 and V is TRBV4-3, with 13 bases that match TRBD2. CDR1 and CDR2 from the germline V gene are LGHNA and YSLEER. V was clipped by 3 bases and J by 14 bases; unmatched bases: 10. The CDR3 spans 15 residues.

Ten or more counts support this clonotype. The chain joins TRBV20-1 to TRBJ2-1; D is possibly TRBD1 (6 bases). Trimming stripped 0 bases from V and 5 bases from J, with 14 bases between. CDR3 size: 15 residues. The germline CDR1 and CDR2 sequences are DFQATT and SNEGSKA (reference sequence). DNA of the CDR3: TGCAGTGCTAGAGATTTGGCAGGGGCTAACAATGAGCAGTTCTTC. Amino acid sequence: CSARDLAGANNEQFF.